This T cell receptor (beta chain) derives from a study of blood T cell repertoires in COVID-19. The overall study: Samples of COVID-19 (acute and convalescent) were obtained from the United States, Italy and Spain. PBMCs, B-cell-depleted T cells, or T cells were the source of the cDNA or gDNA that made up the material.

This clone showed up just a few times. The CDR3 has 13 residues. V was pared by 3 bases and J by 0 bases, with 5 bases between. Germline V gives CDR1 SGHAT, CDR2 FQNNGV. Measured with immunoSEQ multiplex PCR; TCRdb has only the in-frame clones, and not every one. In the table there are around 71,000 clones, around 86% of which are singletons. Sequences were obtained from peripheral blood. The clonotype comes from a woman in her fifties or sixties with acute or convalescent COVID-19. The chain uses TRBV11-2 and TRBJ1-2; D gene uncertain. Written as DNA, the CDR3 is TGTGCCAGCAGCTTTGACACTAACTATGGCTACACCTTC. Its translation: CASSFDTNYGYTF.